These T cell receptor beta chains were read from a single sample in a study of T cells after yellow fever vaccination. TCRdb reanalysed the 5' RACE reads using MiXCR and keeps one entry per CDR3 protein. Among more than 350,000 distinct CDR3 sequences listed, 9.5% to 13% were seen once. The input for sequencing was PBMCs, taken on the day of the first yellow fever vaccination. The receptors were gathered from a man between 18 and 35 years old who received the YFV17D yellow fever vaccine. Both conserved end residues are part of each CDR3. Fields, in order: V gene, D gene, clone size, J gene, CDR3 protein, CDR3 DNA. A D gene is named only where the DNA matches it firmly. Size is omitted from some rows. Given values are once, few, many or a class for expanded clones.

>TRBV12-3/TRBV12-4|-|few|TRBJ2-7
CASSSSGTRSEQYF
TGTGCCAGCAGTTCATCCGGGACACGGTCCGAGCAGTACTTC
>TRBV7-8|-|-|TRBJ2-2
CASSLRGSPAGGLFF
TGTGCCAGCAGCTTACGTGGTAGCCCGGCCGGTGGGCTGTTTTTT
>TRBV7-7|-|-|TRBJ2-1
CASSPRPRDGEQFF
TGTGCCAGCAGCCCTCGACCTAGAGACGGTGAGCAGTTCTTC
>TRBV6-5|-|-|TRBJ1-1
CASSFTGFTEAFF
TGTGCCAGCAGCTTCACAGGGTTCACTGAAGCTTTCTTT
>TRBV12-3/TRBV12-4|-|many|TRBJ2-7
CASSMTGYEQYF
TGTGCCAGCAGTATGACAGGTTACGAGCAGTACTTC
>TRBV7-2|TRBD1|-|TRBJ2-5
CASSLEDRGTQYF
TGTGCCAGCAGCTTAGAGGACAGGGGGACCCAGTACTTC
>TRBV7-9|-|-|TRBJ1-1
CARDEMNTEAFF
TGTGCTAGGGACGAGATGAACACTGAAGCTTTCTTT
>TRBV5-6|-|-|TRBJ1-6
CASSLQENSPLHF
TGTGCCAGCAGCTTACAGGAGAATTCACCCCTCCACTTT
>TRBV3-1|-|-|TRBJ2-2
CASSHPSHTGELFF
TGTGCCAGCAGCCATCCCTCCCACACCGGGGAGCTGTTTTTT
>TRBV18|-|-|TRBJ1-1
CASSMGPMNTEAFF
TGTGCCAGCTCAATGGGACCGATGAACACTGAAGCTTTCTTT
>TRBV11-2|TRBD1|few|TRBJ1-6
CASSESDRGKSPLHF
TGTGCCAGCAGCGAAAGCGACAGGGGAAAATCACCCCTCCACTTT
>TRBV11-2|-|-|TRBJ1-2
CASSLDRFSFRNYGYTF
TGTGCCAGCAGCTTAGACAGGTTCAGTTTCCGTAACTATGGCTACACCTTC
>TRBV28|-|-|TRBJ2-1
CASTWGDEQFF
TGTGCCAGCACCTGGGGCGATGAGCAGTTCTTC
>TRBV14|-|few|TRBJ2-2
CASKRDANTGELFF
TGTGCCAGCAAGAGGGACGCGAACACCGGGGAGCTGTTTTTT
>TRBV18|-|few|TRBJ2-3
CASSPPPGSSSTDTQYF
TGTGCCAGCTCACCACCCCCCGGGTCTAGTAGCACAGATACGCAGTATTTT
>TRBV7-2|-|few|TRBJ1-1
CASSSPRGRRDTEAFF
TGTGCCAGCAGCTCCCCCAGGGGCCGGAGGGACACTGAAGCTTTCTTT
>TRBV18|-|few|TRBJ1-5
CASSPGGYSNQPQHF
TGTGCCAGCTCACCTGGGGGGTATAGCAATCAGCCCCAGCATTTT
>TRBV5-1|-|many|TRBJ2-6
CASNQGGGANVLTF
TGCGCCAGCAACCAGGGAGGTGGGGCCAACGTCCTGACTTTC